The entry below describes one T cell receptor beta chain. The antigen this receptor binds is unknown. No quality values exist for individual bases; no much larger clone is one base distant. Library creation used 5' RACE. Sequenced on a NextSeq 500. To allow correction of PCR and sequencing errors, the TCR library protocol tagged every TCR cDNA molecule with a unique molecular identifier. From the authors' description of their analysis: Decombinator tools were used for TCR identification, UMI-based error correction and CDR3 extraction. Expanded TCRs were defined as those above a frequency of 2 per 1,000, corresponding to the top 1% of the tumor frequency distribution. Rényi diversity was computed with the R vegan package after subsampling each repertoire 100 times to 5,000 TCRs. CDR3 similarity networks were built from amino acid triplet string-kernel similarity, with CDR3s being connected when pairwise similarity was above 0.82. In-frame beta chains were kept once TCRdb had trimmed the public reads at Q25 with fastp and called clones with MiXCR. Each CDR3 protein gets just one entry, which takes the most common genes and DNA from the rows behind it. TCRdb's processing, not the study's, gives the V and J calls here. The sample records roughly 75,000 distinct CDR3 sequences, 10% to 15% of which are singletons. 6.5% to 8.5% of the sample is held by the ten biggest clonotypes.

The sample belongs to a study of spatial heterogeneity in lung cancer (dated by TCRdb to about 2019). Regarding the research as a whole: Beta-chain transcripts were consistently detected in greater numbers than alpha-chain transcripts, which likely reflects a higher abundance of beta-chain transcripts. In the raw uncorrected reads, each unique combination of TCR and UMI appeared on average more than ten times. The study linked features of the TCR repertoire to counts of nonsynonymous mutations, which were determined by whole-exome sequencing of tumor tissue. The study quantitatively compared TCR alpha and beta repertoires across multiple tumor regions, matched nontumor lung and blood in non-small cell lung cancer. At surgery, around 200 tumor regions, some 61 matched nontumor lung samples and 56 PBMC samples were TCR-sequenced for both alpha and beta chains.

Including cysteine and phenylalanine, the CDR3 has 13 amino acids. Here the CDR3 DNA is all that survives: 39 bases in frame from base 1. CDR1 SQVTM and CDR2 ANQGSEA were looked up in the germline V gene. The research as a whole found: Confirming at a functional level the hypothesis that regional TCRs recognize regional mutations was considered to require additional single-cell paired TCR alpha and beta sequencing. Ubiquitous expanded tumor TCRs showed up in blood more often at tumor resection than at routine follow-up.

Reading the label with the study, this specimen's time point is: sample taken at primary tumor resection. Without any cell sorting, TCR sequencing was performed on whole RNA extracted either from tumor and nontumor lung tissue or from cryopreserved PBMC samples. Samples were obtained from approximately 77 patients with early-stage, untreated non-small cell lung cancer from the lung TRACERx cohort. Only patients for whom sufficient RNA was available from at least two tumor regions were selected for TCR sequencing. This TCR came from a male donor with early-stage non-small cell lung cancer. In this chain, TRBV29-1 is recombined with TRBJ2-3; the D call is possibly TRBD1 or TRBD2, each sharing 5 bases. Sequencing was performed on PBMCs, taken at surgery. The bases are TGCACCTATAAGGGGATACCGGGGGATACGCAGTATTTT. It is translated as CTYKGIPGDTQYF.